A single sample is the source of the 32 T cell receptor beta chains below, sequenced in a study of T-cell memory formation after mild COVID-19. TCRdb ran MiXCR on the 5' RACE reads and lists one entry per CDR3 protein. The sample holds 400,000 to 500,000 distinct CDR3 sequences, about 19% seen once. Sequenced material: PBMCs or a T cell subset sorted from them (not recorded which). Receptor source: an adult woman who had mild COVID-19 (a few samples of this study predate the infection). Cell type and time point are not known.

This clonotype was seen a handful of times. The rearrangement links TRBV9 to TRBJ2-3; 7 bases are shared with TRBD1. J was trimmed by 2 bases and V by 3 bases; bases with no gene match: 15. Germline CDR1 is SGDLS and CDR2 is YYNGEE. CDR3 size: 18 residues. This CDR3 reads CASSAITGTVPLTDTQYF. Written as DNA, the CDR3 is TGTGCCAGCAGCGCCATAACCGGGACAGTTCCCCTCACAGATACGCAGTATTTT. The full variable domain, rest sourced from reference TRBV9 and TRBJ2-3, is DSGVTQTPKHLITATGQRVTLRCSPRSGDLSVYWYQQSLDQGLQFLIQYYNGEERAKGNILERFSAQQFPDLHSELNLSSLELGDSALYFCASSAITGTVPLTDTQYFGPGTRLTVL.

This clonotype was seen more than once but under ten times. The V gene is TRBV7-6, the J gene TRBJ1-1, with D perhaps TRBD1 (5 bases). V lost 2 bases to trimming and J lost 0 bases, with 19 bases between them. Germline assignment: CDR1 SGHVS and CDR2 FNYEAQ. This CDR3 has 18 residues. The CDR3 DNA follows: TGTGCCAGCAGCTTAAATCTCAGGCAGGGTGGGGTGAACACTGAAGCTTTCTTT. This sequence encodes CASSLNLRQGGVNTEAFF.

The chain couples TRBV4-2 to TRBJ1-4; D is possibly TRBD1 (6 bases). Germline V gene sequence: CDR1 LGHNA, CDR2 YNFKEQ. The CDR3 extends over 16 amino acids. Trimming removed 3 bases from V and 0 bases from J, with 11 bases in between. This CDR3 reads CASSQEGTSTNEKLFF. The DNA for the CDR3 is TGTGCCAGCAGCCAGGAGGGGACATCAACTAATGAAAAACTGTTTTTT.

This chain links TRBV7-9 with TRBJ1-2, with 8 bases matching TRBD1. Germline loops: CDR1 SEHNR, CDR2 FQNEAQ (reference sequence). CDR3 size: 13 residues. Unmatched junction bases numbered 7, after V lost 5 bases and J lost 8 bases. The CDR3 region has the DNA TGTGCCAGCAGCGCAGACAGGGGAGGCGGCTACACCTTC. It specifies CASSADRGGGYTF.

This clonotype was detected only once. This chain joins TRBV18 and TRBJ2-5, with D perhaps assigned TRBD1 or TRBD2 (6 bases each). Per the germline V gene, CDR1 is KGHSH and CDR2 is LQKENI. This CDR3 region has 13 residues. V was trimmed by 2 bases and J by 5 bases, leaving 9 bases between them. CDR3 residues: CASSPMGGETQYF. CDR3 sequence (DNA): TGTGCCAGCTCACCAATGGGGGGCGAGACCCAGTACTTC.

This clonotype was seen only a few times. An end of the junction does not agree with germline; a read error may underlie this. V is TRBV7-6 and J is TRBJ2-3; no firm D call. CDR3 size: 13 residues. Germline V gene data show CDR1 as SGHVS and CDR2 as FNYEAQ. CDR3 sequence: CTSSLSSVGTQYF. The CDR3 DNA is TGTACCAGCAGCTTATCCTCAGTCGGTACGCAGTATTTT.

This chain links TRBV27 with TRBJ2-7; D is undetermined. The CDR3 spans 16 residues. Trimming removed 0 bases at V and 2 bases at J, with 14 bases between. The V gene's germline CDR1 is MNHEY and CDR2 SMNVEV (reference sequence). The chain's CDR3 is CASSLSSGIRTYEQYF. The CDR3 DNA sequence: TGTGCCAGCAGTTTATCCTCTGGGATCCGCACCTACGAGCAGTACTTC.

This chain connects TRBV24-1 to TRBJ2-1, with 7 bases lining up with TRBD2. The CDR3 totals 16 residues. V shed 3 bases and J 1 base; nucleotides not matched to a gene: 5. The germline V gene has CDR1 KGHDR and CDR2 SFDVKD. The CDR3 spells CATSDAIGGSYNEQFF. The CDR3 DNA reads TGTGCCACCAGTGATGCAATCGGGGGGTCCTACAATGAGCAGTTCTTC.

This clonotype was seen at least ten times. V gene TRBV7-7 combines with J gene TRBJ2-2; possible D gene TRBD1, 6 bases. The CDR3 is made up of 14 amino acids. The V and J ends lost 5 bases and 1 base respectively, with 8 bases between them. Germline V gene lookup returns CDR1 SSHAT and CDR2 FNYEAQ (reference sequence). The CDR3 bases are TGTGCCAGCAGCCCGACAGGGAACACCGGGGAGCTGTTTTTT. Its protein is CASSPTGNTGELFF.

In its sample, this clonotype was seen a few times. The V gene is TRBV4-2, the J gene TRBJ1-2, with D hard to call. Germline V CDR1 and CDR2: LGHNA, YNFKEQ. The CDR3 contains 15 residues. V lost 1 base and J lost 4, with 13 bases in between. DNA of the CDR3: TGTGCCAGCAGCCAAGTCGGTCCGGCGGGCTATGGCTACACCTTC. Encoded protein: CASSQVGPAGYGYTF.

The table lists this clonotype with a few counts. CDR3 coding DNA: TGCGCCAGCAGCCTCGAGCGGGGGAGTGTCAATGAGCAGTTCTTC. Protein sequence: CASSLERGSVNEQFF. The chain joins TRBV5-1 to TRBJ2-1, with 8 bases identical to TRBD2. The CDR3 covers 15 residues. Germline V CDR1 and CDR2: SGHRS, YFSETQ. V shed 4 bases, J shed 6 bases, and the junction held 9 bases outside the gene matches.

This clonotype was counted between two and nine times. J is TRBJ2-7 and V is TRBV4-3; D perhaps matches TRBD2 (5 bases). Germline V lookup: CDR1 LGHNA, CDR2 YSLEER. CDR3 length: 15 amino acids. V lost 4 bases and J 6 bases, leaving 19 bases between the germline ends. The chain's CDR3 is CASSPTLARAVEQYF. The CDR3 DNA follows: TGCGCCAGCAGCCCCACGCTGGCTAGAGCGGTCGAGCAGTACTTC.

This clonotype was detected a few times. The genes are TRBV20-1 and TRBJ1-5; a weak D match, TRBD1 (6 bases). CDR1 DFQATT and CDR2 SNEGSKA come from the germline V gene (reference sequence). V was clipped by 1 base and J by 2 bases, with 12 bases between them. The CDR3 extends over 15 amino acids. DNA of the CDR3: TGCAGTGCTAGAGTGGAGGGGGTAGGCAATCAGCCCCAGCATTTT. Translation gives CSARVEGVGNQPQHF.

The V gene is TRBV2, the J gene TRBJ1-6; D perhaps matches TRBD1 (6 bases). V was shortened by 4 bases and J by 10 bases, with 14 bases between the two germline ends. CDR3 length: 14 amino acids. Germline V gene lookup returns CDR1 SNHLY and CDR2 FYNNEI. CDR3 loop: CASSAAGERSPLHF. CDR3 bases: TGTGCCAGCAGTGCAGCAGGGGAAAGGTCACCCCTCCACTTT.

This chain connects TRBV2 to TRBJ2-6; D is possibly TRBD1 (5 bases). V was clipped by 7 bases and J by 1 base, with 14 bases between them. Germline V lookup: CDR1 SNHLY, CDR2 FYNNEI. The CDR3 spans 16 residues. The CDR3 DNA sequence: TGTGCCAGCATCCAGGGTTATATATCTGGGGCCAACGTCCTGACTTTC. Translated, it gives CASIQGYISGANVLTF.

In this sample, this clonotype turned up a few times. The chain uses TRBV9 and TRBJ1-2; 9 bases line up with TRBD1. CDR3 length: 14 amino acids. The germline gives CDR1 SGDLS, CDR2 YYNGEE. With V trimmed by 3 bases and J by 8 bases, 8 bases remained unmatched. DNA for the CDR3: TGTGCCAGCAGCGCCCTAGGACAGGGGACGGGCTACACCTTC. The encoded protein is CASSALGQGTGYTF.

This CDR3 reads CASSLAGGYLNEQFF. CDR3 coding DNA: TGTGCCAGCAGCTTAGCGGGAGGGTATCTCAATGAGCAGTTCTTC. This chain connects TRBV7-6 to TRBJ2-1, with TRBD2 matching 7 bases. Losses at the gene ends were 0 bases for V and 6 bases for J; bases not matched to a gene: 5. The CDR3 extends over 15 amino acids. Germline loops: CDR1 SGHVS, CDR2 FNYEAQ.

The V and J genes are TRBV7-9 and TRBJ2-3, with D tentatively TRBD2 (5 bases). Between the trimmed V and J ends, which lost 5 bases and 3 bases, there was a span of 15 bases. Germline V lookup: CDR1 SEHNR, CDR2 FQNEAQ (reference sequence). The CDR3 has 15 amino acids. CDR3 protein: CASSTVEVRTDTQYF. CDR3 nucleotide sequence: TGTGCCAGCAGCACGGTGGAGGTTAGGACAGATACGCAGTATTTT.

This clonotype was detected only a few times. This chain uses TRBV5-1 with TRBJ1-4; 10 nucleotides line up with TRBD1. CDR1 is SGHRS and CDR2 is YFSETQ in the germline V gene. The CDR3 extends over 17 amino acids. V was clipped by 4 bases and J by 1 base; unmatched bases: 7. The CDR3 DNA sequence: TGCGCCAGCAGCCCCGGACAGGGGGGAGGAACTAATGAAAAACTGTTTTTT. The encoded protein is CASSPGQGGGTNEKLFF.

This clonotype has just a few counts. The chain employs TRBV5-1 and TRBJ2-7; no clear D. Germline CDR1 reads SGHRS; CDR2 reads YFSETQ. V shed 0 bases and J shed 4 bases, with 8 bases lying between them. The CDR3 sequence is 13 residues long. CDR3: CASSLESWYEQYF. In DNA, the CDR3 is TGCGCCAGCAGCTTGGAGTCCTGGTACGAGCAGTACTTC.

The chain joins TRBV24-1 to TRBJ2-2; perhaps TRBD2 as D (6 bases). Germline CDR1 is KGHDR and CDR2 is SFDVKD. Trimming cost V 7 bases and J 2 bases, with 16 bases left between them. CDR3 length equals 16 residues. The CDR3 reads CATRERAGSNTGELFF. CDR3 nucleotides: TGTGCCACCAGAGAAAGGGCGGGGTCCAACACCGGGGAGCTGTTTTTT.

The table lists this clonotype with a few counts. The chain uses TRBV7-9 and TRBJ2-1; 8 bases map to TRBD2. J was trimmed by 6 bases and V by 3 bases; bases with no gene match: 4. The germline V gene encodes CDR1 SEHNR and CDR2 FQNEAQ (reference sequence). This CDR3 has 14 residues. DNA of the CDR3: TGTGCCAGCAGCTTCCCCGGGACTAGCAATGAGCAGTTCTTC. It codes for CASSFPGTSNEQFF.

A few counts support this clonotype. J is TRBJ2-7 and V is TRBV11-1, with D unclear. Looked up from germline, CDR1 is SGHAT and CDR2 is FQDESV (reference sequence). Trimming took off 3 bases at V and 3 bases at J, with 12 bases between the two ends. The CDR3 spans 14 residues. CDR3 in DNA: TGTGCCAGCAGCTTCGAGAGTCGGAGCTACGAGCAGTACTTC. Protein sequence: CASSFESRSYEQYF.

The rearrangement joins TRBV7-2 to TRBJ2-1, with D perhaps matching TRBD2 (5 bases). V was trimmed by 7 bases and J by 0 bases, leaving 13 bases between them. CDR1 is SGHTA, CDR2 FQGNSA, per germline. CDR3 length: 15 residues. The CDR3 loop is CASTVRASSYNEQFF. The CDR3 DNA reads TGTGCCAGCACCGTGCGGGCCAGCTCCTACAATGAGCAGTTCTTC.

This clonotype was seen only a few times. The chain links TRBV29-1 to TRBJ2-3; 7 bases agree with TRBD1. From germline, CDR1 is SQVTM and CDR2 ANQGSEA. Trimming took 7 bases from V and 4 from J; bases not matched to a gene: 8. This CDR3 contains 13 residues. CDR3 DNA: TGCAGCGCCCAGCCACAGGGGCCAGATACGCAGTATTTT. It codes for CSAQPQGPDTQYF.

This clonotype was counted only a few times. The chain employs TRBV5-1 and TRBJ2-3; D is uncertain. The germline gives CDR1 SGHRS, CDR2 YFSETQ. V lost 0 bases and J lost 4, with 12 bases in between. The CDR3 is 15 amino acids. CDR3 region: CASSLGSTAPDTQYF. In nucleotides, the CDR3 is TGCGCCAGCAGCTTGGGGTCTACAGCCCCAGATACGCAGTATTTT.

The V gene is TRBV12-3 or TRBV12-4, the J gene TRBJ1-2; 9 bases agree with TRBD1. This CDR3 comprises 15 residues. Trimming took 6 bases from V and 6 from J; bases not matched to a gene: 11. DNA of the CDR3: TGTGCCAGCAGCCCGACAGGGGGTTTGGGCAATGGCTACACCTTC. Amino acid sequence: CASSPTGGLGNGYTF.

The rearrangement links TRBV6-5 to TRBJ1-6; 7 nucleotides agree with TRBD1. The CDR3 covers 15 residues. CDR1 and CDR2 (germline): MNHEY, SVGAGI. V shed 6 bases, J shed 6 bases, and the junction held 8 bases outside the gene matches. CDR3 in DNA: TGTGCCAGCAGACTCGACAGGGTTCGTAATTCACCCCTCCACTTT. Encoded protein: CASRLDRVRNSPLHF.

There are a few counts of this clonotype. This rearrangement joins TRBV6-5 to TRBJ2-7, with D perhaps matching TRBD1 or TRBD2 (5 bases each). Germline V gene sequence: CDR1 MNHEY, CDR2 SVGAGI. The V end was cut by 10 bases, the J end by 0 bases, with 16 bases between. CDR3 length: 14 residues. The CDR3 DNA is TGTGCCACCCGCGGACTGGGGGACTCCTACGAGCAGTACTTC. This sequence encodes CATRGLGDSYEQYF.

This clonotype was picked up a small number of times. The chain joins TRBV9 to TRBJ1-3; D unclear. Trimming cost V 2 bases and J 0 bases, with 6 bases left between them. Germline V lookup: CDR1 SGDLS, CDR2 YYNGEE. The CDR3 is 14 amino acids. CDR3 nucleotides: TGTGCCAGCAGCGTGACCAGCTCTGGAAACACCATATATTTT. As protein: CASSVTSSGNTIYF. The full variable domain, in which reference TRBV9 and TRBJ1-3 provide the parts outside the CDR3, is DSGVTQTPKHLITATGQRVTLRCSPRSGDLSVYWYQQSLDQGLQFLIQYYNGEERAKGNILERFSAQQFPDLHSELNLSSLELGDSALYFCASSVTSSGNTIYFGEGSWLTVV.

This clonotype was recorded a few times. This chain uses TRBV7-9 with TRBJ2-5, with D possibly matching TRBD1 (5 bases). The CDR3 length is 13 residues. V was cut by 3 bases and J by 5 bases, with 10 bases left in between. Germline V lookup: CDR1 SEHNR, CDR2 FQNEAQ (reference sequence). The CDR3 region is CASSLDIRETQYF. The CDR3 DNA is TGTGCCAGCAGCTTGGACATTCGGGAGACCCAGTACTTC.

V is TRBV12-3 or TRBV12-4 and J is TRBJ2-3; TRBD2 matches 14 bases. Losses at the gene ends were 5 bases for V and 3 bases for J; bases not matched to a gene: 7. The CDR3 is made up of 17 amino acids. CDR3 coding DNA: TGTGCCAGCAGTCCCCGCCGGACTAGCGGGAGGACAGATACGCAGTATTTT. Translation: CASSPRRTSGRTDTQYF.